The 13 T cell receptor beta chains listed next were all sequenced from one sample in a study of blood T cell repertoires in COVID-19 (dated by TCRdb to about 2020). The library came from the immunoSEQ multiplex PCR assay. The clones in this table, taken by TCRdb from immuneACCESS, are in-frame only. Not every clone is retained; where verified, under half of the shortfall comes from an unresolved V gene, and the cause of the rest is unknown. This sample gives 110,000 or so clones in total; around 77% of them show up just once. Of the sample, 7.9% is held by the ten largest clones. Sequencing was carried out using peripheral blood. These receptors all come from a human donor in a cohort sampled during active COVID-19.

This rearrangement joins TRBV19 to TRBJ2-7; the D gene is possibly TRBD2 (6 bases). Germline V lookup: CDR1 LNHDA, CDR2 SQIVND (reference sequence). V lost 5 bases, J lost 2 bases, and 19 bases lay in between. The CDR3 is made up of 16 amino acids. The CDR3 loop reads CASSPNWGRTTYEQYF. In nucleotides, the CDR3 is TGTGCCAGTAGTCCTAACTGGGGGAGGACCACCTACGAGCAGTACTTC.

The rearrangement links TRBV11-3 to TRBJ2-7, with D maybe TRBD2 (5 bases). Germline values: CDR1 SGHNT, CDR2 YENEEA. Trimming left V 1 base short and J 3 bases short, with 13 bases between. CDR3 length equals 15 residues. This CDR3 is CASSLVDEGIYEQYF. In DNA form, the CDR3 reads TGTGCCAGCAGCTTAGTGGACGAGGGCATCTACGAGCAGTACTTC.

The CDR3, as DNA: TGTGCCTGGAGCCCCCCCCGACAGGAAAAACTGTTTTTT. Translated, it gives CAWSPPRQEKLFF. The chain joins TRBV30 to TRBJ1-4; TRBD1 might be the D (5 bases). In germline, CDR1 is GTSNPN, CDR2 SVGIG (reference sequence). The length of the CDR3 is 13 residues. V gave up 3 bases and J gave up 8 bases, with 13 bases separating them.

The V gene is TRBV19, the J gene TRBJ2-7; 7 bases are shared with TRBD1. The CDR3 is 16 residues long. J lost 2 bases, V lost 5 bases, and 12 bases had no gene match. The germline gives CDR1 LNHDA, CDR2 SQIVND (reference sequence). The CDR3 nucleotides read TGTGCCAGTAGTGAGTACCAGGGGGTATATGCCTACGAGCAGTACTTC. It translates to CASSEYQGVYAYEQYF. Filled out from reference TRBV19 and TRBJ2-7, the complete variable domain reads DGGITQSPKYLFRKEGQNVTLSCEQNLNHDAMYWYRQDPGQGLRLIYYSQIVNDFQKGDIAEGYSVSREKKESFPLTVTSAQKNPTAFYLCASSEYQGVYAYEQYFGPGTRLTVT.

The rearrangement uses TRBV12-5 and TRBJ2-7, with a possible D match to TRBD1 (6 bases). Germline CDR1 and CDR2: LGHNT and FRNRAP. Trimming pared 0 bases from V and 7 bases from J, leaving 10 bases between. CDR3 length equals 13 residues. CDR3 in amino acids: CASGLVLRGEQYF. The DNA for the CDR3 is TGTGCTAGTGGTTTGGTACTAAGGGGGGAGCAGTACTTC.

This chain uses TRBV2 with TRBJ2-7; D remains unclear. V lost 1 base and J 4 bases, leaving 14 bases between the germline ends. The CDR3 is 15 amino acids. The germline V gene encodes CDR1 SNHLY and CDR2 FYNNEI. The CDR3 loop reads CASSEEYSGGYEQYF. The CDR3 DNA reads as TGTGCCAGCAGTGAAGAGTATTCGGGTGGGTACGAGCAGTACTTC. The whole variable domain, remainder taken from reference TRBV2 and TRBJ2-7, is EPEVTQTPSHQVTQMGQEVILRCVPISNHLYFYWYRQILGQKVEFLVSFYNNEISEKSEIFDDQFSVERPDGSNFTLKIRSTKLEDSAMYFCASSEEYSGGYEQYFGPGTRLTVT.

Details on this clone: A read error may account for a junction end that differs from germline. Other DNA sequences from this sample encode an identical CDR3 as well. The J gene is TRBJ2-6, the V gene TRBV7-9; D is undetermined. Germline values: CDR1 SEHNR, CDR2 FQNEAQ (reference sequence). CDR3 size: 15 residues. CDR3 DNA: TGTGCTAGCAGCCCAGTGAACTCTGGGGCCAACGTCCTGACTTTC. Protein sequence: CASSPVNSGANVLTF.

The gene calls are TRBV7-9 and TRBJ1-3, with 12 bases matching TRBD1. The CDR3 is 16 residues long. V lost 4 bases to trimming and J lost 4 bases; unmatched junction nucleotides: 5. From germline, CDR1 is SEHNR and CDR2 FQNEAQ (reference sequence). CDR3 residues: CASSSGQGARGNTIYF. As DNA, the CDR3 is TGTGCCAGCAGCTCGGGACAGGGGGCGAGAGGAAACACCATATATTTT. Looking up the rest from reference TRBV7-9 and TRBJ1-3 gives the full variable domain: DTGVSQNPRHKITKRGQNVTFRCDPISEHNRLYWYRQTLGQGPEFLTYFQNEAQLEKSRLLSDRFSAERPKGSFSTLEIQRTEQGDSAMYLCASSSGQGARGNTIYFGEGSWLTVV.

The V gene is TRBV7-9, the J gene TRBJ1-1; weak D call: TRBD1 (6 bases). Trimming stripped 6 bases from V and 4 bases from J, with 15 bases between. Germline CDR1 is SEHNR and CDR2 is FQNEAQ (reference sequence). The CDR3 has 14 residues. Here the CDR3 DNA reads TGTGCCAGCAGACTACAGGGAAAGGGCACTGAAGCTTTCTTT. Its protein product is CASRLQGKGTEAFF. The full variable domain, rest sourced from reference TRBV7-9 and TRBJ1-1, is DTGVSQNPRHKITKRGQNVTFRCDPISEHNRLYWYRQTLGQGPEFLTYFQNEAQLEKSRLLSDRFSAERPKGSFSTLEIQRTEQGDSAMYLCASRLQGKGTEAFFGQGTRLTVV.

The V and J genes are TRBV30 and TRBJ2-7; 7 bases agree with TRBD1. This CDR3 has 12 amino acids. In germline, CDR1 is GTSNPN, CDR2 SVGIG (reference sequence). The trim removed 4 bases at V and 6 bases at J, leaving 6 bases unmatched. CDR3: CAWTEGAREQYF. The CDR3 DNA sequence: TGTGCCTGGACCGAGGGGGCCCGCGAGCAGTACTTC.

The rearrangement joins TRBV6-5 to TRBJ1-2; TRBD1 matches 11 bases. J was trimmed by 4 bases and V by 7 bases; bases with no gene match: 8. CDR1 is MNHEY, CDR2 SVGAGI, per germline. The CDR3 covers 15 residues. In nucleotides, the CDR3 is TGTGCCAGCACCCCCACCGGACAGGGGGCCTATGGCTACACCTTC. As protein: CASTPTGQGAYGYTF.

The chain carries TRBV5-4 and TRBJ1-3; 12 bases agree with TRBD1. CDR3 length: 16 amino acids. V dropped 2 bases and J dropped 4; count of bases not matched to a gene: 4. Per germline, CDR1 SGHNT and CDR2 YYREEE (reference sequence). The CDR3 here is CASSFGTGGRGNTIYF. DNA for the CDR3: TGTGCCAGCAGCTTTGGGACAGGGGGCCGAGGAAACACCATATATTTT.

V and J are TRBV5-1 and TRBJ1-1, with 8 bases fitting TRBD1. The CDR3 loop spans 14 amino acids. The J segment lost 4 bases and the V segment lost 3 bases, leaving 5 bases of the junction unmatched. CDR1 is SGHRS and CDR2 is YFSETQ in the germline V gene. Here the CDR3 DNA reads TGCGCCAGCAGCTATACAGGGGGTCTCACTGAAGCTTTCTTT. Translating it yields CASSYTGGLTEAFF.